The rows below give T cell receptor beta chains drawn from one sample of a study of CD8+ T cells in alopecia areata. Data came from immunoSEQ multiplex PCR; TCRdb stores just in-frame clones and leaves some out. The sample contains 90,000 to 100,000 clones, around 38% of which appear only once. The sequenced sample was CD4+ T cells sorted from blood. Source of these receptors: a human donor with alopecia areata. The CDR3 runs from the conserved cysteine through the conserved F or W. Fields, in order: V gene, CDR3 protein.

V gene: TRBV5-4
CDR3 protein: CASSLVPIQETQYF

V gene: TRBV19
CDR3 protein: CASSYRHSGANVLTF

V gene: TRBV27
CDR3 protein: CASRRGQGASYEQYF

V gene: TRBV2
CDR3 protein: CASSEAWYNEQFF

V gene: TRBV29-1
CDR3 protein: CSPTGGQHYEQYF

V gene: TRBV29-1
CDR3 protein: CSVEVLAMNTEAFF

V gene: TRBV30
CDR3 protein: CAWRYRVHNEQFF

V gene: TRBV29-1
CDR3 protein: CSVEDLGALGETQYF

V gene: TRBV5-1
CDR3 protein: CASSFGTTYNEQFF

V gene: TRBV7-2
CDR3 protein: CASSFRGRGETQYF

V gene: TRBV10-3
CDR3 protein: CAISRGPTNEQFF

V gene: TRBV29-1
CDR3 protein: CSVGRGGSTDTQYF

V gene: TRBV5-7
CDR3 protein: CASSSGIPGTQAGETQYF

V gene: TRBV27
CDR3 protein: CASSGGGRSYEQYF

V gene: TRBV27
CDR3 protein: CASLGTSGGRRNEQFF

V gene: TRBV29-1
CDR3 protein: CSVLTGGALDTQYF